These T cell receptor beta chains were read from a single sample in a study of shared clonotypes between healthy human individuals. Libraries were prepared by immunoSEQ multiplex PCR; TCRdb keeps only in-frame clonotypes and omits some of them. The data contain roughly 2.1 million clones, about 92% of them singletons. The sample comprised naive CD8+ T cells from PBMCs. The receptors here all came from a young man in good health. Some clones in this sample may be carry-over from other donors' samples. The CDR3 runs from the conserved cysteine through the conserved F or W. The order of the fields is V gene, clone size, D gene, J gene, CDR3 protein, CDR3 DNA. The D gene is left open where the match is weak. A clone size is listed for some rows: how often the clone was seen (once, few, many), or a class if it is expanded.

TRBV29-1	-	-	TRBJ1-2	CSVTVDYGYTF	TGCAGCGTTACGGTAGACTATGGCTACACCTTC
TRBV7-2	-	-	TRBJ2-1	CASSLGLLASSYNEQFF	TGTGCCAGCAGCTTAGGGCTCCTAGCGAGCTCCTACAATGAGCAGTTCTTC
TRBV11-2	-	-	TRBJ2-4	CASSFVTGSLYF	TGTGCCAGCAGCTTTGTAACAGGGAGTCTGTACTTC
TRBV11-2	-	-	TRBJ2-7	CASSLAVGAYEQYF	TGTGCCAGCAGCTTAGCAGTGGGGGCCTACGAGCAGTACTTC
TRBV4-3	once	TRBD1	TRBJ1-2	CASSRIGTGENYGYTF	TGCGCCAGCAGCCGAATAGGGACAGGGGAAAACTATGGCTACACCTTC
TRBV27	-	-	TRBJ1-4	CASSLGPGATNEKLFF	TGTGCCAGCAGTCTGGGACCAGGTGCAACTAATGAAAAACTGTTTTTT
TRBV4-1	-	TRBD1	TRBJ1-2	CASGMDRAYGYTF	TGCGCCAGCGGGATGGACAGGGCCTATGGCTACACCTTC
TRBV28	-	-	TRBJ2-2	CASSLLSRTGELFF	TGTGCCAGCAGCTTACTTTCGCGGACCGGGGAGCTGTTTTTT
TRBV7-8	-	TRBD1	TRBJ2-7	CASSLGQGDQDEQYF	TGCGCCAGCAGCTTAGGACAGGGGGACCAAGACGAGCAGTACTTC
TRBV27	-	-	TRBJ2-7	CASRNRATGTEQYF	TGTGCCAGCCGAAACAGGGCGACGGGGACTGAGCAGTACTTC
TRBV30	once	TRBD1	TRBJ2-7	CAWMGIGTGGGYEQYF	TGTGCCTGGATGGGAATTGGGACAGGGGGTGGGTACGAGCAGTACTTC
TRBV27	-	-	TRBJ2-2	CASSLFTGELFF	TGTGCCAGCAGCCTCTTCACCGGGGAGCTGTTTTTT
TRBV28	-	TRBD1	TRBJ2-7	CASSPMGQGIDEQYF	TGTGCCAGCAGCCCCATGGGACAGGGGATCGACGAACAGTACTTC
TRBV11-2	-	-	TRBJ2-1	CASSPRVAEQFF	TGTGCCAGCAGCCCGCGAGTTGCTGAGCAGTTCTTC
TRBV10-3	-	-	TRBJ1-2	CAISEGGNYGYTF	TGTGCCATCAGTGAGGGGGGTAACTATGGCTACACCTTC
TRBV6-5	few	-	TRBJ1-1	CASSYRINTEAFF	TGTGCCAGCAGTTACAGGATCAACACTGAAGCTTTCTTT
TRBV9	-	-	TRBJ2-2	CASSVSGSGELFF	TGTGCCAGCAGCGTATCAGGGTCCGGGGAGCTGTTTTTT
TRBV28	-	-	TRBJ2-7	CASSLGVRVHEQYF	TGTGCCAGCAGTTTAGGTGTCAGAGTCCACGAGCAGTACTTC
TRBV6-5	-	TRBD2	TRBJ2-5	CASSYGAGGIQETQYF	TGTGCCAGCAGTTACGGGGCGGGAGGGATTCAAGAGACCCAGTACTTC
TRBV18	-	-	TRBJ2-1	CASSPLRGSYNEQFF	TGTGCCAGCTCACCCCTCCGCGGCTCCTACAATGAGCAGTTCTTC
TRBV9	-	TRBD2	TRBJ2-1	CASSARTSGLNEQFF	TGTGCCAGCAGCGCGAGGACTAGCGGTCTCAATGAGCAGTTCTTC
TRBV6-5	-	-	TRBJ2-3	CASSQGGYADTQYF	TGTGCCAGCAGTCAAGGAGGTTACGCAGATACGCAGTATTTT
TRBV27	-	-	TRBJ2-1	CASSPLLGARNEQFF	TGTGCCAGCAGTCCGCTTCTCGGGGCTCGCAATGAGCAGTTCTTC
TRBV28	-	-	TRBJ2-2	CASVVQPNTGELFF	TGTGCCAGTGTCGTACAACCGAACACCGGGGAGCTGTTTTTT
TRBV4-1	-	TRBD2	TRBJ2-1	CASSWLTAGAGEQFF	TGCGCCAGCAGCTGGTTGACGGCGGGAGCGGGTGAGCAGTTCTTC
TRBV21-1	once	-	TRBJ1-4	CATEGSPREKLFF	TGTGCCACCGAGGGATCTCCTAGGGAAAAACTGTTTTTT
TRBV15	-	TRBD2	TRBJ2-7	CATSRDPRGDEQYF	TGTGCCACCAGCAGAGATCCACGGGGGGACGAGCAGTACTTC
TRBV9	-	-	TRBJ2-3	CASSPSRGSTDTQYF	TGTGCCAGCAGCCCCAGCCGAGGTAGCACAGATACGCAGTATTTT
TRBV10-1	-	-	TRBJ1-3	CASRTGSGNTIYF	TGCGCCAGTCGAACAGGCTCTGGAAACACCATATATTTT
TRBV5-1	-	TRBD2	TRBJ2-3	CASSPLAEYTDTQYF	TGCGCCAGCAGTCCACTAGCGGAATACACAGATACGCAGTATTTT
TRBV27	-	-	TRBJ2-1	CASSPSGTEKFF	TGTGCCAGCAGTCCCAGCGGGACAGAGAAGTTCTTC
TRBV7-7	-	-	TRBJ2-5	CASSLRSRQAGETQYF	TGTGCCAGCAGCTTAAGAAGTCGGCAGGCCGGGGAGACCCAGTACTTC
TRBV18	-	-	TRBJ1-1	CASSLTGRTEAFF	TGTGCCAGCTCACTTACAGGGAGAACTGAAGCTTTCTTT
TRBV11-3	-	TRBD2	TRBJ2-2	CASSSLAEKNTGELFF	TGTGCCAGCAGCTCACTAGCGGAGAAGAACACCGGGGAGCTGTTTTTT
TRBV27	-	-	TRBJ2-1	CASSFVGTFTSYNEQFF	TGTGCCAGCAGTTTTGTTGGGACCTTCACATCCTACAATGAGCAGTTCTTC
TRBV7-3	-	TRBD2	TRBJ2-3	CASSFTSGILDTQYF	TGTGCCAGCAGCTTCACTAGCGGGATCTTAGATACGCAGTATTTT
TRBV11-2	few	-	TRBJ2-7	CASSLYWGYEQYF	TGTGCCAGCAGCCTCTACTGGGGCTACGAGCAGTACTTC
TRBV6-1	-	-	TRBJ1-1	CASIRGATMNTEAFF	TGTGCCAGCATACGAGGAGCTACCATGAACACTGAAGCTTTCTTT
TRBV5-1	-	TRBD1	TRBJ1-1	CASSFSPGGNTEAFF	TGCGCCAGCAGCTTTTCCCCAGGGGGGAACACTGAAGCTTTCTTT
TRBV29-1	-	-	TRBJ2-1	CSVDATYNEQFF	TGCAGCGTTGATGCTACCTACAATGAGCAGTTCTTC
TRBV7-2	-	-	TRBJ2-1	CASSSTEERVNEQFF	TGTGCCAGCAGCTCGACGGAGGAAAGGGTGAATGAGCAGTTCTTC
TRBV11-2	-	TRBD2	TRBJ2-3	CASSSPGTSGDTQYF	TGTGCCAGCAGTTCCCCCGGGACTAGCGGAGATACGCAGTATTTT
TRBV5-1	-	-	TRBJ2-4	CASSLWVDSAKNIQYF	TGCGCCAGCAGCTTGTGGGTAGACTCAGCCAAAAACATTCAGTACTTC
TRBV27	-	-	TRBJ1-2	CASSFGQTYGYTF	TGTGCCAGCAGTTTCGGACAGACCTATGGCTACACCTTC
TRBV6-5	-	TRBD2	TRBJ2-7	CASTLAGETYEQYF	TGTGCCAGCACCCTAGCGGGAGAGACCTACGAGCAGTACTTC
TRBV28	-	-	TRBJ2-7	CASRRTDAPYEQYF	TGTGCCAGCAGAAGGACGGATGCCCCCTACGAGCAGTACTTC
TRBV10-3	-	-	TRBJ2-7	CAISSIQGPSYF	TGTGCCATCAGCAGCATCCAGGGTCCCTCTTACTTC
TRBV27	-	-	TRBJ2-7	CASSLVSVSSYEQYF	TGTGCCAGCAGTTTGGTTAGCGTTAGCTCCTACGAGCAGTACTTC
TRBV13	-	TRBD1	TRBJ1-4	CASSTGQGTRFF	TGTGCCAGCAGCACCGGACAGGGAACGAGATTTTTT
TRBV5-6	-	TRBD1	TRBJ2-1	CASSHIQGAGSEQFF	TGTGCCAGCAGCCACATACAGGGGGCGGGAAGTGAGCAGTTCTTC
TRBV10-3	-	-	TRBJ1-1	CAISELGGGGTEAFF	TGTGCCATCAGTGAGCTGGGAGGAGGGGGCACTGAAGCTTTCTTT
TRBV9	-	-	TRBJ2-1	CASSVGGGIGNEQFF	TGTGCCAGCAGCGTAGGTGGCGGGATAGGGAATGAGCAGTTCTTC
TRBV27	-	-	TRBJ2-7	CASSLTSTGEQYF	TGTGCCAGCAGTTTGACATCTACGGGGGAGCAGTACTTC
TRBV28	-	TRBD2	TRBJ2-7	CASSQTSGRGKYEQYF	TGTGCCAGCAGTCAAACTAGCGGGAGGGGGAAGTACGAGCAGTACTTC
TRBV7-2	-	-	TRBJ2-1	CASSPGRSYNEQFF	TGTGCCAGCAGCCCCGGTCGCTCCTACAATGAGCAGTTCTTC
TRBV13	-	-	TRBJ2-1	CASSLGWENNNEQFF	TGTGCCAGCAGCTTAGGGTGGGAGAACAACAATGAGCAGTTCTTC
TRBV7-9	-	-	TRBJ1-1	CASSRGVNTEAFF	TGTGCCAGCAGCCGGGGGGTTAACACTGAAGCTTTCTTT
TRBV2	-	-	TRBJ1-6	CATVGSPLHF	TGTGCCACCGTCGGTTCACCCCTCCACTTT
TRBV29-1	-	TRBD1	TRBJ2-1	CSVVRGQGQFF	TGCAGCGTCGTCAGGGGGCAAGGGCAGTTCTTC